One and the same sample provided the 32 T cell receptor beta chains below, sequenced in a study of OX40 agonist ivuxolimab in advanced cancers. The assay was immunoSEQ multiplex PCR, and TCRdb's table has in-frame clones only and misses some. Among approximately 43,000 clones, around nine tenths were seen once, and the ten largest hold around 40%. This specimen consisted of CD4+ or CD8+ T cells sorted from blood, obtained in a trial of the OX40 agonist ivuxolimab. These receptors originate from an adult with an advanced solid tumor such as melanoma, head and neck, liver or kidney cancer.

This clone came up once. V gene TRBV7-9 combines with J gene TRBJ2-5, with 7 bases fitting TRBD1. This CDR3 contains 14 residues. From germline, CDR1 is SEHNR and CDR2 FQNEAQ (reference sequence). Losses at the gene ends were 7 bases for V and 7 bases for J; bases not matched to a gene: 12. The CDR3 here is CASMGWVGGSTQYF. The CDR3 region has the DNA TGTGCCAGCATGGGTTGGGTAGGGGGCTCGACCCAGTACTTC.

The genes are TRBV19 and TRBJ2-7; tentatively, D is TRBD1 (7 bases). V was clipped by 6 bases and J by 5 bases, with 20 bases between them. Per the germline V gene, CDR1 is LNHDA and CDR2 is SQIVND (reference sequence). The length of the CDR3 is 15 residues. CDR3 loop: CASSKRRAGGDEQYF. The CDR3 DNA is TGTGCCAGTAGCAAACGGAGGGCAGGGGGTGACGAGCAGTACTTC.

The chain recombines TRBV4-1 with TRBJ2-7, with 9 bases aligning to TRBD2. CDR1 is MGHRA, CDR2 YSYEKL, per germline. The CDR3 runs 16 residues. With V trimmed by 3 bases and J by 2 bases, 8 bases remained unmatched. CDR3 sequence: CASSQFGSGGPYEQYF. CDR3 bases: TGCGCCAGCAGCCAGTTCGGTAGCGGGGGACCCTACGAGCAGTACTTC.

The chain couples TRBV28 to TRBJ1-4, with D possibly being TRBD1 (5 bases). The CDR3 loop spans 15 amino acids. V lost 5 bases to trimming and J lost 5 bases, with 15 bases between them. The germline gives CDR1 MDHEN, CDR2 SYDVKM. CDR3 sequence reads: CASSPPGTGNEKLFF. The CDR3 region has the DNA TGTGCCAGCAGTCCCCCCGGGACGGGGAATGAAAAACTGTTTTTT.

The chain has TRBV6-4 and TRBJ2-3; no firm D call. V lost 2 bases, J lost 1 base, and 7 bases lay in between. The germline gives CDR1 MRHNA, CDR2 SNTAGT. The CDR3 spans 14 residues. CDR3 protein: CASSDQRGTDTQYF. DNA for the CDR3: TGTGCCAGCAGTGACCAGCGAGGCACAGATACGCAGTATTTT.

The chain employs TRBV7-3 and TRBJ1-1; D not resolved. The CDR3 loop spans 14 amino acids. The ends were cut back, 5 bases at V and 3 bases at J, with 13 bases in the middle. Germline V gene sequence: CDR1 SGHTA, CDR2 FQGTGA. The CDR3: CASSLTSGDTEAFF. In DNA form, the CDR3 reads TGTGCCAGCAGCCTTACGAGTGGGGACACTGAAGCTTTCTTT.

The V call is TRBV28, the J call TRBJ1-6; no firm D call. Germline CDR1 reads MDHEN; CDR2 reads SYDVKM. Deletions cut 5 bases from V and 7 bases from J, with 3 bases between. The CDR3 spans 11 residues. CDR3 region: CASSPNSPLHF. The CDR3 nucleotides are TGTGCCAGCAGTCCGAATTCACCCCTCCACTTT.

The chain uses TRBV7-8 and TRBJ2-7, with TRBD2 identical over 7 bases. The ends lost 5 bases at V and 4 bases at J; junction bases unmatched: 14. The CDR3 is made up of 16 amino acids. Germline V CDR1 and CDR2: SGHVS, FQNEAQ. The CDR3 DNA sequence: TGTGCCAGCAGCCCGCATAGAGGGAGGGCTATTTACGAGCAGTACTTC. It translates to CASSPHRGRAIYEQYF.

This clone has only a few counts. This sequence joins TRBV28 and TRBJ1-2; 8 bases line up with TRBD1. The CDR3 consists of 11 residues. Trimming took 10 bases from V and 8 from J; bases not matched to a gene: 6. Looked up from germline, CDR1 is MDHEN and CDR2 is SYDVKM. This chain's CDR3 is CAIGQGWGYTF. CDR3 in DNA: TGTGCCATCGGACAGGGTTGGGGCTACACCTTC.

This rearrangement joins TRBV18 to TRBJ2-1, with a tentative D call TRBD1 (5 bases). The CDR3 spans 11 residues. Between the trimmed V and J ends, which lost 4 bases and 12 bases, there was a span of 10 bases. Germline V gene sequence: CDR1 KGHSH, CDR2 LQKENI. The CDR3 here is CASSRDQGQFF. The CDR3 DNA reads TGTGCCAGCTCACGAGACCAGGGGCAGTTCTTC. The full variable domain, completed using reference TRBV18 and TRBJ2-1, is NAGVMQNPRHLVRRRGQEARLRCSPMKGHSHVYWYRQLPEEGLKFMVYLQKENIIDESGMPKERFSAEFPKEGPSILRIQQVVRGDSAAYFCASSRDQGQFFGPGTRLTVL.

A single count supports this clone. One end of the junction is discordant with germline, which a read error may explain. V gene TRBV7-6 combines with J gene TRBJ1-5; D not resolved. Per the germline V gene, CDR1 is SGHVS and CDR2 is FNYEAQ. This CDR3 has 14 residues. The CDR3 loop is CASSLGGSHQPQHF. As DNA, the CDR3 is TGTGCCAGCAGCTTAGGGGGTAGCCATCAGCCCCAGCATTTT.

This clone was recorded only once. This chain links TRBV29-1 with TRBJ1-1; D is unclear. In germline, CDR1 is SQVTM, CDR2 ANQGSEA. The CDR3 has 13 residues. Deletions cut 1 base from V and 4 bases from J, with 10 bases between. CDR3 DNA: TGCAGCGTTGAAGGGAGGCAGACCACTGAAGCTTTCTTT. It encodes CSVEGRQTTEAFF.

This clone was detected a few times. The rearrangement joins TRBV11-2 to TRBJ2-1, with TRBD2 matching over 9 bases. CDR1 is SGHAT and CDR2 is FQNNGV in the germline V gene. Trimming at V came to 3 bases and at J to 15 bases, leaving 15 bases not matched to a gene. The CDR3 is made up of 15 amino acids. CDR3 coding DNA: TGTGCCAGCAGCTTCGCCTCGGTAGCGGGGACTAGCCTGTTCTTC. It codes for CASSFASVAGTSLFF.

The chain recombines TRBV7-3 with TRBJ2-2; D is unclear. CDR1 SGHTA and CDR2 FQGTGA come from the germline V gene. The CDR3 is 13 amino acids. Trimming pared 5 bases from V and 8 bases from J, leaving 12 bases between. CDR3 nucleotide sequence: TGTGCCAGCAGCCTAGAGGCCGCGGGGGAGCTGTTTTTT. Translated, it gives CASSLEAAGELFF.

The rearrangement uses TRBV4-1 and TRBJ1-4; TRBD1 aligns across 7 bases. In germline, CDR1 is MGHRA, CDR2 YSYEKL. The CDR3 runs 21 residues. The V and J ends lost 2 bases and 2 bases, in that order; junction bases with no gene match: 20. This CDR3 is CASSQIRIRQGKTSTNEKLFF. CDR3 nucleotide sequence: TGCGCCAGCAGCCAAATCCGAATAAGACAGGGAAAAACATCCACTAATGAAAAACTGTTTTTT.

This clone is categorized as medium-sized (0.01 to 0.1%). The chain joins TRBV29-1 to TRBJ1-2; D gene unclear. Trimming removed 2 bases at V and 4 bases at J, with 11 bases between. In germline, CDR1 is SQVTM, CDR2 ANQGSEA. This CDR3 is 13 amino acids long. The CDR3, as DNA: TGCAGCGTTGAAAGGGCGGAGGGCTATGGCTACACCTTC. Translated: CSVERAEGYGYTF.

The V call is TRBV7-9, the J call TRBJ2-3, with D possibly TRBD1 on 5 matching bases. The length of the CDR3 is 14 residues. In germline, CDR1 is SEHNR, CDR2 FQNEAQ (reference sequence). Trimming removed 2 bases at V and 5 bases at J, with 11 bases between. CDR3 sequence reads: CASSLSQTEDTQYF. Here the CDR3 DNA reads TGTGCCAGCAGCTTATCCCAGACAGAAGATACGCAGTATTTT.

The chain recombines TRBV6-1 with TRBJ1-1, with D possibly matching TRBD1 (5 bases). Between the trimmed V and J ends, which lost 4 bases and 5 bases, there was a span of 11 bases. The CDR3 is 13 residues long. Germline V gene data show CDR1 as MNHNS and CDR2 as SASEGT. The CDR3 loop reads CASSVGVGTEAFF. DNA for the CDR3: TGTGCCAGCAGTGTGGGGGTAGGGACTGAAGCTTTCTTT.

This chain uses TRBV23-1 with TRBJ1-6; no clear D gene. TRBV23-1 is labeled an ORF, and its function is uncertain. This CDR3 region has 14 residues. Trimming pared 8 bases from V and 4 bases from J, leaving 12 bases between. CDR3 sequence (DNA): TGCGCCAGCCCGGCGGAGAGTTATAATTCACCCCTCCACTTT. It is translated as CASPAESYNSPLHF.

The gene calls are TRBV29-1 and TRBJ2-7; TRBD1 agrees at 7 bases. The CDR3 is 13 residues long. Germline V CDR1 and CDR2: SQVTM, ANQGSEA. V lost 4 bases, J lost 4 bases, and 7 bases stayed unmatched. CDR3 protein: CSVARDSKYEQYF. The CDR3 bases are TGCAGCGTTGCTAGGGACAGTAAATACGAGCAGTACTTC.

This clone occurred once. CDR3 sequence reads: CASTGGNLRGEQYF. The CDR3, as DNA: TGTGCCAGCACCGGCGGGAACCTCCGTGGGGAGCAGTATTTT. The chain is built from TRBV2 and TRBJ2-3; a possible D gene is TRBD2 (6 bases). V lost 7 bases and J 11 bases, leaving 22 bases between the germline ends. In germline, CDR1 is SNHLY, CDR2 FYNNEI. This CDR3 has 14 residues.

This clone was detected only once. The chain combines TRBV5-6 with TRBJ2-7; D not resolved. Germline V CDR1 and CDR2: SGHDT, YYEEEE. There are 13 residues in the CDR3. V was trimmed by 4 bases and J by 0 bases, leaving 8 bases between them. CDR3: CASSLIYSYEQYF. CDR3 DNA sequence: TGTGCCAGCAGCCTGATATACTCCTACGAGCAGTACTTC.

The rearrangement joins TRBV27 to TRBJ2-7; D remains ambiguous. The germline V gene has CDR1 MNHEY and CDR2 SMNVEV (reference sequence). The V end was cut by 2 bases, the J end by 3 bases, with 11 bases between. This CDR3 comprises 14 residues. CDR3 in DNA: TGTGCCAGCAGTTTAAGTCAGTTCGACTACGAGCAGTACTTC. It is translated as CASSLSQFDYEQYF.

This clone was seen a single time. The junction and the germline gene differ at one end; a read error may be behind it. The rearrangement uses TRBV4-1 and TRBJ2-7, with D possibly matching TRBD1 (5 bases). CDR3 length equals 15 residues. Germline V gene data show CDR1 as MGHRA and CDR2 as YSYEKL. CDR3 amino acids: CASSQGWGRIYEQYF. The CDR3 DNA is TGCGCCAGCAGTCAAGGATGGGGCCGGATTTACGAGCAGTACTTC.

A few counts support this clone. Written as DNA, the CDR3 is TGCAGTGTACACCCGGGAGACACTGAAGCTTTCTTT. Protein sequence: CSVHPGDTEAFF. The gene calls are TRBV29-1 and TRBJ1-1; D uncertain. CDR1 and CDR2 from the germline V gene are SQVTM and ANQGSEA. The CDR3 consists of 12 residues.

The chain employs TRBV11-3 and TRBJ1-1, with a weak D call TRBD1 (6 bases). This CDR3 has 13 amino acids. V lost 8 bases to trimming and J lost 6 bases, with 16 bases between them. From germline, CDR1 is SGHNT and CDR2 YENEEA. The CDR3 sequence is CASSEGERAEAFF. The CDR3 bases are TGTGCCAGCTCGGAGGGGGAGCGCGCTGAAGCTTTCTTT.

The CDR3, as DNA: TGTGCCAGCAGCGTAGGAACTATCTATGTCAATGAGCAGTTCTTC. Translating it yields CASSVGTIYVNEQFF. The genes are TRBV9 and TRBJ2-1; D is ambiguous. V gave up 0 bases and J gave up 6 bases, with 13 bases separating them. The germline CDR1 and CDR2 sequences are SGDLS and YYNGEE. The CDR3 is 15 amino acids.

This clone was detected a few times. The chain recombines TRBV19 with TRBJ1-5, with a weak D call TRBD1 (5 bases). From germline, CDR1 is LNHDA and CDR2 SQIVND (reference sequence). The V end lost 3 bases, the J end lost 7 bases, and 10 bases lay between the germline ends. This CDR3 has 13 amino acids. The CDR3 here is CASSIPRGQPQHF. The CDR3 DNA reads as TGTGCCAGTAGTATCCCGAGGGGCCAGCCCCAGCATTTT.

This clone has only a few counts. The rearrangement uses TRBV6-1 and TRBJ1-4; 10 bases fit TRBD1. Trimming at V came to 2 bases and at J to 6 bases, leaving 9 bases not matched to a gene. The CDR3 runs 17 residues. Per the germline V gene, CDR1 is MNHNS and CDR2 is SASEGT. CDR3: CASSESGTGTGDEKLFF. In DNA, the CDR3 is TGTGCCAGCAGTGAAAGCGGGACCGGGACAGGGGATGAAAAACTGTTTTTT.

The V and J genes are TRBV19 and TRBJ1-5; tentative D call: TRBD1 (5 bases). From germline, CDR1 is LNHDA and CDR2 SQIVND (reference sequence). The V end was cut by 6 bases, the J end by 3 bases, with 12 bases between. The CDR3 runs to 14 residues. The CDR3: CASSPYRTNQPQHF. The CDR3 DNA reads TGTGCCAGTAGCCCCTACAGGACCAATCAGCCCCAGCATTTT.

This clone occurred once. The DNA for the CDR3 is TGTGCCAGCAGTGAAGATTCAGGGAGGCGCTACGAGCAGTACTTC. Translation: CASSEDSGRRYEQYF. The rearrangement links TRBV2 to TRBJ2-7; maybe TRBD2 (6 bases). The CDR3 has 15 amino acids. CDR1 is SNHLY and CDR2 is FYNNEI in the germline V gene. Trimming removed 1 base at V and 3 bases at J, with 13 bases between.

Only one count was recorded for this clone. The V call is TRBV5-1, the J call TRBJ1-1; no clear D. V dropped 0 bases and J dropped 6 bases, with 9 bases sitting between them. Germline V lookup: CDR1 SGHRS, CDR2 YFSETQ. This CDR3 contains 13 residues. The CDR3: CASSLVGQAEAFF. For the CDR3, the DNA is TGCGCCAGCAGCTTGGTCGGGCAGGCTGAAGCTTTCTTT.